This TCR beta chain was found in a study of T cell changes during pregnancy in multiple sclerosis. The CDR3 runs 14 residues. Germline CDR1 MNHNS, CDR2 SASEGT. Trimming cost V 4 bases and J 5 bases, with 15 bases left between them. Assay: immunoSEQ multiplex PCR; the TCRdb copy retains only in-frame clones and omits some. The sample gives tens of thousands of clones, around nine tenths of which show up once; approximately 0.2% is in the top ten. Source: CD4+ T cells from peripheral blood mononuclear cells, taken before pregnancy. This TCR derives from a female donor with multiple sclerosis, enrolled in a pregnancy study. This rearrangement joins TRBV6-1 to TRBJ2-7, with D tentatively TRBD2 (7 bases). CDR3: CASSGRGADNEQYF. The CDR3, as DNA: TGTGCCAGCAGTGGTCGGGGGGCGGACAACGAGCAGTACTTC.